Here is one T cell receptor (beta chain) with its context. The record originates from a study of cytomegalovirus exposure and HLA in healthy donors. The germline V and J ends were trimmed by 0 bases and 0 bases, with 6 bases remaining between them. This CDR3 has 15 residues. Germline V gene data show CDR1 as SGDLS and CDR2 as YYNGEE. The PCR used 60 Vbeta and 13 Jbeta primers. Sequenced by immunoSEQ multiplex PCR; TCRdb stores in-frame clones only, minus some. In the table there are under 200,000 clones, roughly 80% of which are singletons. This receptor was identified in a woman in her 40s in good health and CMV-seropositive. This chain joins TRBV9 and TRBJ2-2; TRBD2 is a possible D gene (6 bases). Material for sequencing was PBMCs. The CDR3 DNA reads as TGTGCCAGCAGCGTAGCTAGCGCGAACACCGGGGAGCTGTTTTTT. Protein sequence: CASSVASANTGELFF.